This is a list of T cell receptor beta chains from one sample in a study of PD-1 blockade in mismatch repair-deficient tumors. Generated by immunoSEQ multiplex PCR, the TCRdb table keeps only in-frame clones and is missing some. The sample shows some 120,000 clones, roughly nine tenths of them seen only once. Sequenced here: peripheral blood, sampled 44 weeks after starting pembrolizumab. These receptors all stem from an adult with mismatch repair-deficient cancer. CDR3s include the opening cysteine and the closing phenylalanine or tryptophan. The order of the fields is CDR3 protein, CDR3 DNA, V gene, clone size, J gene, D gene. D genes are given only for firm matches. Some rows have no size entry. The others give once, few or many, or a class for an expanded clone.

CASCEPSVADTQYF TGTGCCAGCTGCGAACCGTCCGTGGCAGATACGCAGTATTTT TRBV7-2 - TRBJ2-3 -
CAARQGRNTEAFF TGTGCCGCCCGACAGGGAAGGAACACTGAAGCTTTCTTT TRBV6-5 - TRBJ1-1 TRBD1
CASSLTVGFDGNEQFF TGTGCCAGCAGCTTAACTGTGGGCTTCGACGGGAATGAGCAGTTCTTC TRBV7-8 - TRBJ2-1 -
CASSPGQGHIQYF TGTGCCAGCAGTCCAGGACAGGGCCATATTCAGTACTTC TRBV27 once TRBJ2-4 TRBD1
CASSPGAGGWFEYF TGTGCCAGCAGCCCCGGGGCAGGGGGGTGGTTCGAGTACTTC TRBV6-5 once TRBJ2-5 -
CASSIKRLAGGPYNEQFF TGTGCCAGCAGCATAAAAAGACTAGCGGGAGGGCCCTACAATGAGCAGTTCTTC TRBV11-3 - TRBJ2-1 TRBD2
CASSFLRTGSYPLSGANVLTF TGCGCCAGCAGCTTTCTTAGAACCGGGTCTTACCCTTTGTCCGGGGCCAACGTCCTGACTTTC TRBV5-1 - TRBJ2-6 -
CASSLLYEQYF TGTGCCAGCAGCCTTTTGTACGAGCAGTACTTC TRBV6-1 - TRBJ2-7 -
CASRSDRDNEKLFF TGTGCCAGCAGATCGGACAGGGATAATGAAAAACTGTTTTTT TRBV2 - TRBJ1-4 TRBD1
CASSEGSEQYF TGTGCCAGCAGTGAAGGGTCCGAGCAGTACTTC TRBV25-1 - TRBJ2-7 -
CASSPAGRASYEQYF TGTGCCAGCAGTCCGGCGGGACGGGCCTCCTACGAGCAGTACTTC TRBV28 - TRBJ2-7 -
CASSQVSGEQPQHF TGCGCCAGCAGCCAAGTGTCCGGGGAACAGCCCCAGCATTTT TRBV4-1 - TRBJ1-5 -
CASSPREGSTDTQYF TGTGCCAGCAGCCCGCGGGAGGGGAGCACAGATACGCAGTATTTT TRBV4-2 once TRBJ2-3 TRBD2
CASSSQGLPSYEQYF TGTGCCAGCAGCTCGCAGGGATTACCCTCCTACGAGCAGTACTTC TRBV5-6 - TRBJ2-7 -
CASSPPRHLAWHGELFF TGTGCCAGCAGCCCTCCCCGGCATCTCGCTTGGCACGGGGAGCTGTTTTTT TRBV11-3 - TRBJ2-2 -
CASSRPRSTEAFF TGCGCCAGCAGCCGTCCCAGGAGCACTGAAGCTTTCTTT TRBV4-1 - TRBJ1-1 -
CSVVQGSVGYEQYF TGCAGCGTTGTACAGGGGTCGGTCGGCTACGAGCAGTACTTC TRBV29-1 - TRBJ2-7 TRBD1
CAWSRGDGGYEQYF TGTGCCTGGAGCAGGGGGGACGGAGGCTACGAGCAGTACTTC TRBV30 - TRBJ2-7 -
CASSQEGVAGSETQYF TGCGCCAGCAGCCAAGAGGGGGTAGCGGGATCAGAGACCCAGTACTTC TRBV4-3 - TRBJ2-5 TRBD2
CASSSYSGSKGDF TGTGCCAGCAGCTCGTACAGCGGGAGCAAGGGGGATTTT TRBV5-6 - TRBJ2-3 TRBD2
CASSLGQPRGETQYF TGCGCCAGCAGCCTGGGACAGCCTAGGGGAGAGACCCAGTACTTC TRBV5-1 once TRBJ2-5 TRBD1
CASSQDNVDEQFF TGCGCCAGCAGCCAAGATAACGTTGATGAGCAGTTCTTC TRBV4-3 once TRBJ2-1 -
CATSEGHEQYF TGTGCCACCAGTGAAGGCCACGAGCAGTACTTC TRBV6-5 - TRBJ2-7 -
CASSFRDSLATEAFF TGTGCCAGCAGTTTCCGGGACAGCCTCGCTACTGAAGCTTTCTTT TRBV28 - TRBJ1-1 TRBD1
CASSQEPGTYQETQYF TGCGCCAGCAGCCAAGAACCAGGGACGTACCAAGAGACCCAGTACTTC TRBV4-3 - TRBJ2-5 -
CASSVSDRESYYTF TGTGCCAGCAGCGTATCGGACAGGGAAAGTTACTACACCTTC TRBV9 few TRBJ1-2 TRBD1
CASSRRLSSSENEQFF TGTGCCAGCAGTCGCCGTTTGTCCTCGTCGGAGAATGAGCAGTTCTTC TRBV28 - TRBJ2-1 -
CASSHDRTGYTEAFF TGTGCCAGCAGCCACGACAGGACAGGGTACACTGAAGCTTTCTTT TRBV4-2 - TRBJ1-1 TRBD1
CASSQPALPGQETQYF TGCGCCAGCAGCCAACCAGCACTCCCCGGCCAAGAGACCCAGTACTTC TRBV4-3 - TRBJ2-5 -
CASSLSAGNFEKLFF TGCGCCAGCAGCTTGTCGGCAGGGAATTTTGAAAAACTGTTTTTT TRBV5-1 once TRBJ1-4 -
CASSPRGNIQYF TGTGCCAGCAGCCCCCGAGGGAACATTCAGTACTTC TRBV5-8 - TRBJ2-4 -
CASSPKGILFYTF TGTGCCAGCAGCCCAAAGGGAATTCTCTTCTACACCTTC TRBV11-3 - TRBJ1-2 -
CASSIEGLAGGYEQYF TGTGCCAGTAGTATAGAGGGACTAGCGGGAGGCTACGAGCAGTACTTC TRBV19 - TRBJ2-7 TRBD2
CASSDGNYGYTF TGTGCCAGCAGCGACGGTAACTATGGCTACACCTTC TRBV7-9 - TRBJ1-2 -
CAWSLDRAHYGYTF TGTGCCTGGAGTTTGGACAGGGCGCACTATGGCTACACCTTC TRBV30 - TRBJ1-2 TRBD1
CASSLLAETYEQYF TGTGCCAGCAGTTTATTGGCGGAAACCTACGAGCAGTACTTC TRBV28 - TRBJ2-7 -
CASSHRDEQYF TGTGCCAGCAGCCACAGGGACGAGCAGTACTTC TRBV11-2 - TRBJ2-7 -
CASSLAGTEQFF TGCGCCAGCAGCTTGGCCGGGACTGAGCAGTTCTTC TRBV5-1 - TRBJ2-1 -
CASSWDRVGETQYF TGTGCCAGCAGCTGGGACAGGGTCGGGGAGACCCAGTACTTC TRBV6-5 - TRBJ2-5 TRBD1
CASSPSSGRLEQYF TGTGCCAGCTCACCCTCTAGCGGGAGACTCGAGCAGTACTTC TRBV18 few TRBJ2-7 TRBD2
CASSQESGRAEAFF TGTGCCAGCAGCCAAGAAAGTGGCAGGGCCGAAGCTTTCTTT TRBV14 - TRBJ1-1 -
CASSREAGSYEQYF TGTGCCAGCAGTCGGGAGGCGGGATCCTACGAGCAGTACTTC TRBV6-4 - TRBJ2-7 TRBD2
CSVGLRGDRGYTF TGCAGCGTTGGACTCCGGGGTGACAGGGGCTACACCTTC TRBV29-1 - TRBJ1-2 -
CASNPSGSSYNEQFF TGTGCCAGTAATCCCAGTGGGAGCTCCTACAATGAGCAGTTCTTC TRBV19 - TRBJ2-1 -